Below, 10 T cell receptor beta chains from the same sample are listed, as sequenced in a study of shared clonotypes between healthy human individuals. Cells designated naive CD8 were CD45RO-negative and were positively selected for CCR7, with terminally differentiated effector memory CD45RA+ cells excluded. The protocol was immunoSEQ multiplex PCR, while the TCRdb copy is restricted to in-frame clones and leaves out a portion. The table records more than 2 million clones, 90% to 95% of them present only once. The specimen was naive CD8+ T cells from PBMCs. The receptors come from a young man in good health. Some clones in this sample may be carry-over from other donors' samples.

The V gene is TRBV10-3, the J gene TRBJ1-5, with a possible D match to TRBD1 (5 bases). Deletions cut 4 bases from V and 7 bases from J, with 17 bases between. The CDR3 has 15 residues. The germline V gene encodes CDR1 ENHRY and CDR2 SYGVKD. The CDR3 bases are TGTGCCATCAGTGCTTCCATTGGGGCAGGGCAGCCCCAGCATTTT. Residues: CAISASIGAGQPQHF.

The chain carries TRBV7-8 and TRBJ2-3; a weak D match, TRBD1 (6 bases). This CDR3 is built from 16 residues. Germline V gene lookup returns CDR1 SGHVS and CDR2 FQNEAQ. V was cut by 1 base and J by 2 bases, with 13 bases left in between. The CDR3 reads CASSLVPGVNTDTQYF. The CDR3, as DNA: TGTGCCAGCAGCTTAGTTCCAGGGGTGAACACAGATACGCAGTATTTT.

This chain joins TRBV11-2 and TRBJ2-7; D call uncertain. The germline V gene encodes CDR1 SGHAT and CDR2 FQNNGV. This CDR3 is 13 amino acids long. V shed 1 base and J shed 7 bases, with 11 bases lying between them. CDR3 sequence: CASSLGVSWEQYF. In nucleotides, the CDR3 is TGTGCCAGCAGCTTAGGGGTGAGTTGGGAGCAGTACTTC.

About this clone: Other DNA sequences within the sample encode an identical CDR3. The chain combines TRBV7-9 with TRBJ2-7, with D unresolved. Deletions cut 1 base from V and 6 bases from J, with 7 bases between. This CDR3 spans 12 amino acids. Per germline, CDR1 SEHNR and CDR2 FQNEAQ (reference sequence). The CDR3 DNA sequence: TGTGCCAGCAGCTTAGGTCCCGGCGAGCAGTACTTC. It specifies CASSLGPGEQYF.

Points on this clone: Additional DNA sequences in this sample encode the identical CDR3. This sequence joins TRBV30 and TRBJ1-2; 12 bases match TRBD1. Germline V lookup: CDR1 GTSNPN, CDR2 SVGIG (reference sequence). CDR3 length equals 14 residues. V lost 3 bases, J lost 7 bases, and 6 bases stayed unmatched. Written as DNA, the CDR3 is TGTGCCTGGAGCTCCGGGACAGGGGGCTCTGGCTACACCTTC. Protein product: CAWSSGTGGSGYTF.

The chain employs TRBV29-1 and TRBJ2-7; 12 bases align to TRBD2. CDR1 and CDR2 (germline): SQVTM, ANQGSEA. J gave up 6 bases and V 8 bases, and 8 bases lay outside the gene matches. The CDR3 consists of 13 residues. DNA of the CDR3: TGCAGCATACTAGCGGGAGGTATGGGCGAGCAGTACTTC. Residues: CSILAGGMGEQYF.

The chain is built from TRBV19 and TRBJ1-4, with a weak D call TRBD1 (5 bases). The CDR3 sequence is 13 residues long. CDR1 is LNHDA and CDR2 is SQIVND in the germline V gene (reference sequence). The germline V and J ends were trimmed by 11 bases and 6 bases, with 16 bases remaining between them. The CDR3: CACRQPLDEKLFF. DNA for the CDR3: TGTGCCTGCCGACAGCCACTAGATGAAAAACTGTTTTTT. The complete variable domain, with remaining parts taken from reference TRBV19 and TRBJ1-4, reads DGGITQSPKYLFRKEGQNVTLSCEQNLNHDAMYWYRQDPGQGLRLIYYSQIVNDFQKGDIAEGYSVSREKKESFPLTVTSAQKNPTAFYLCACRQPLDEKLFFGSGTQLSVL.

The gene calls are TRBV4-1 and TRBJ2-7, with TRBD2 matching over 9 bases. With V trimmed by 3 bases and J by 5 bases, 11 bases remained unmatched. The CDR3 covers 16 residues. Germline V gene sequence: CDR1 MGHRA, CDR2 YSYEKL. This CDR3 is CASSHPIAGDSHEQYF. The CDR3 region has the DNA TGCGCCAGCAGCCATCCCATAGCGGGAGATTCCCACGAGCAGTACTTC.

This clone was counted between two and nine times. The chain couples TRBV9 to TRBJ1-2; maybe TRBD1 (5 bases). This CDR3 is 17 amino acids long. Germline V gene sequence: CDR1 SGDLS, CDR2 YYNGEE. The V end lost 3 bases, the J end lost 0 bases, and 18 bases lay between the germline ends. The CDR3 nucleotides read TGTGCCAGCAGCGGGGGCCGTCCAAATGGGACTAACTATGGCTACACCTTC. Translated, it gives CASSGGRPNGTNYGYTF.

The CDR3, as DNA: TGTGCCAGCAGCGTAGGTCTAGCGGGATGGCCAGATACGCAGTATTTT. Translated: CASSVGLAGWPDTQYF. This chain joins TRBV9 and TRBJ2-3; TRBD2 matches at 9 bases. CDR3 length equals 16 residues. CDR1 and CDR2 (germline): SGDLS, YYNGEE. Trimming took 0 bases from V and 4 from J; bases not matched to a gene: 6.